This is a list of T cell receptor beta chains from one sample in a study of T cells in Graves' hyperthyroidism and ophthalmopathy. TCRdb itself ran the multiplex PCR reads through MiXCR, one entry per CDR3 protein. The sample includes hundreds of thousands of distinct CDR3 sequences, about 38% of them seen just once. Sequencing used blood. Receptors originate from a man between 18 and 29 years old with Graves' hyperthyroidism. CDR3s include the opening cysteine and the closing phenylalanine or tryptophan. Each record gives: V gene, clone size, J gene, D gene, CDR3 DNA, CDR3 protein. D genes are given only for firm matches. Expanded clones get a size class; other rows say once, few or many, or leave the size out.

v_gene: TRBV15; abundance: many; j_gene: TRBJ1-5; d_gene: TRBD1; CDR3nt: TGTGCCACCAGCAGTTACCCGGACAGGCGCAATCAGCCCCAGCATTTT; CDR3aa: CATSSYPDRRNQPQHF
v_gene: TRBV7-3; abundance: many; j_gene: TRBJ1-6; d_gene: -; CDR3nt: TGTGCCAGCAGCTCCATTATGGGTTCACCCCTCCACTTT; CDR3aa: CASSSIMGSPLHF
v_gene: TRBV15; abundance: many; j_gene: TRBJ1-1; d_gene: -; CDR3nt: TGTGCCACCAGCAGAGATGAGGCGGCTGAAGCTTTCTTT; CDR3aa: CATSRDEAAEAFF
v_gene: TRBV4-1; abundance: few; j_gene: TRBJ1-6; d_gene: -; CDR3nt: TGCGCCAGCAGCGTACGGGCATATTCACCCCTCCACTTT; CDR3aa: CASSVRAYSPLHF
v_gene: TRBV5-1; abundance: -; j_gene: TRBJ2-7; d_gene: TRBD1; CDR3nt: TGCGCCAGCAGCATATCGGGACAGGGCCTCTACGAGCAGTACTTC; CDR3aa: CASSISGQGLYEQYF
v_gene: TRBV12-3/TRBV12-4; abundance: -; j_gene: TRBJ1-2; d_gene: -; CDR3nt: TGTGCCAGCAGTTTGGAGCTGGTGAGCTATGGCTACACCTTC; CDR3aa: CASSLELVSYGYTF
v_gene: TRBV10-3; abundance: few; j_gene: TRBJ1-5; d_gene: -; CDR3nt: TGTGCCACCGGGACCGGGGAGCCCCAGCATTTT; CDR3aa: CATGTGEPQHF
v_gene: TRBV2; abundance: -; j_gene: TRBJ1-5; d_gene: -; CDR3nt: TGTGCCAGCATGGGAGATAGCAATCAGCCCCAGCGTTTT; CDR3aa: CASMGDSNQPQRF
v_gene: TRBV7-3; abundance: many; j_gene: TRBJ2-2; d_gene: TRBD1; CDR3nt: TGTGCCAGCAGCCCTTCGACAGGGATGAGCACCGGGGAGCTGTTTTTT; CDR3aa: CASSPSTGMSTGELFF
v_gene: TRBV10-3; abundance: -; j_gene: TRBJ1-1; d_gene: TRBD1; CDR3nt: TGTGCCATCAGTGGACGAAACGGGACAGGGGGCACTGAAGCTTTCTTT; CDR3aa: CAISGRNGTGGTEAFF
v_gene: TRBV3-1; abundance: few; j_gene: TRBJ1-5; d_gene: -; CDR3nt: TGTGCCAGCAGCCAAGGGATTCAGCAGCCCCAGCATTTT; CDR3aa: CASSQGIQQPQHF
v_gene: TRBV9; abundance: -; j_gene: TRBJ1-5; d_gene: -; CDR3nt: TGCGCCAGCAGGCCAGGGGTCGGCAATCAGCCCCAGCATTTT; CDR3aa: CASRPGVGNQPQHF
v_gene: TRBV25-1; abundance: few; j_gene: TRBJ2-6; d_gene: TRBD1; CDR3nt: TGTGCCAGCAGCCCGGGACAGGGAACCGTCCTGACTTTC; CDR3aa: CASSPGQGTVLTF
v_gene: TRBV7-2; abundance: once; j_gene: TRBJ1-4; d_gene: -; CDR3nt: TGTGCCAGCGGACAGACGGCGGCGGCTGAAAAACTGTTTTTT; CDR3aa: CASGQTAAAEKLFF
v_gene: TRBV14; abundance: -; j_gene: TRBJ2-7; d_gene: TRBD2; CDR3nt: TGTGCCAGCAGCCCGAATAGCGGGACCTACGAGCAGTACTTC; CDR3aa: CASSPNSGTYEQYF
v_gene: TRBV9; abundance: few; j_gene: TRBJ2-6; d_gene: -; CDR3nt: TGTGCCAGCTCACCACGGTCGGTGACTGGGGCCAACGTCCTGACTTTC; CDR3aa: CASSPRSVTGANVLTF
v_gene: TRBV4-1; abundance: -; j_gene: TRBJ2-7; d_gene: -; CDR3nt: TGCGCCAGCAGCCGGGCACAGGGAGTAGTGCAGTACTTC; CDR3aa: CASSRAQGVVQYF
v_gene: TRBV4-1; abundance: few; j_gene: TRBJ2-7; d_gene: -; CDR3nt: TGCGCCAGCAGCCTCAGCACAGGGCTCTCCTACGAGCAGTACTTC; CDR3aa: CASSLSTGLSYEQYF
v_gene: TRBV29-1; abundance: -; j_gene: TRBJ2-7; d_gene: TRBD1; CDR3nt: TGCAGCGCCGAGGGACAGGGCTACGAGCAGTACTTC; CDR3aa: CSAEGQGYEQYF
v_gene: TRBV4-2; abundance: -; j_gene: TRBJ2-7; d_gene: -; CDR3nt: TGTGCCAGCAGCCGAGGACAAGACCGGTACGAGCAGTACTTC; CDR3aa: CASSRGQDRYEQYF
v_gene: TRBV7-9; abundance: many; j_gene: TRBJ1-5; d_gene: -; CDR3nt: TGTGCCAGCACCGGGGGTAAGGACCAGCCCCAGCATTTT; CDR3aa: CASTGGKDQPQHF
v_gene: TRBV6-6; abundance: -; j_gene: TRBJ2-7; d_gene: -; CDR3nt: TGTGCCAGCAGTTTCGGCTGGGGAACGGGTTCCTACGAGCAGTACTTC; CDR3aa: CASSFGWGTGSYEQYF
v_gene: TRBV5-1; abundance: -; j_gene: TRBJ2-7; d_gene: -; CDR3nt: TGTGCCAGCAGCTCCCTTGGCCAGGGACCTTCCTACGAGCAGTACTTC; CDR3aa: CASSSLGQGPSYEQYF
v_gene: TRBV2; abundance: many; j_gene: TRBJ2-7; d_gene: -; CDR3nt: TGTGCCAGCAGGGTGACCTACGAGCAGTACTTC; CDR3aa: CASRVTYEQYF
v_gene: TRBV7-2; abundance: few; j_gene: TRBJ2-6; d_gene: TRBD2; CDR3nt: TGTGCCAGCAGCTCGGGACTAGCGGGAGCTGGGGCCAACGTCCTGACTTTC; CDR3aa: CASSSGLAGAGANVLTF
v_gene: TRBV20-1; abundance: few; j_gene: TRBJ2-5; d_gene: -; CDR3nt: TGCAGTGCGGCCCGACTAGGAGGAGGAGAGACCCAGTACTTC; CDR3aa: CSAARLGGGETQYF
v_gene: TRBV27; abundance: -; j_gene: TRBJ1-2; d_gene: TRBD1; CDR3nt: TGTGCCAGCACTAACGACAGGGAAGGAGGCTACACCTTC; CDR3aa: CASTNDREGGYTF
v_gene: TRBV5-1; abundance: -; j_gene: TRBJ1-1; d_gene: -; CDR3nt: TGCGCCAGCGGCTTGCAGGGGCTAAACACTGAAGCTTTCTTT; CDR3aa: CASGLQGLNTEAFF
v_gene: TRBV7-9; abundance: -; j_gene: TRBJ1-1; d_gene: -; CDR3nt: TGTGCCAGCATACTCGGGGCCGGTAGCACTGAAGCTTTCTTT; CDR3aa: CASILGAGSTEAFF
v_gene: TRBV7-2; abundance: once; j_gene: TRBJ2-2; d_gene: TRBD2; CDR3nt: TGTGCCAGCAGCCGAAGCCTAGCGGGAGCCTCTGGGGAGCTGTTTTTT; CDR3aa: CASSRSLAGASGELFF
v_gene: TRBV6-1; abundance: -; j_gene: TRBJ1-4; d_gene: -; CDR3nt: TGTGCCAGCTCCGGACGCCAAAGGGAAAAACTGTTTTTT; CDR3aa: CASSGRQREKLFF
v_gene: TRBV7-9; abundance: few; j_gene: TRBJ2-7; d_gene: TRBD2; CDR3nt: TGTGCCAGCGCGGGACTAGCGTTGAGCTCCTACGAGCAGTACTTC; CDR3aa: CASAGLALSSYEQYF
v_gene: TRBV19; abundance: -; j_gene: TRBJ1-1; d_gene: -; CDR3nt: TGTGCCAGCAGCCAATCAGGCAAGAACACTGAAGCTTTCTTT; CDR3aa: CASSQSGKNTEAFF
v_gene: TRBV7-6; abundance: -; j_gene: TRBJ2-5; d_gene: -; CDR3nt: TGTGCCAGCAGCTTACGGCCGGGACCGGCAGGGGCCCAGTACTTC; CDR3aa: CASSLRPGPAGAQYF
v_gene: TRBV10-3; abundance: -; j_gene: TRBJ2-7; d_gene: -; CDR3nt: TGTGCCAGCACCCCTGGGGGGTCAAGGGCCTACGAGCAGTACTTC; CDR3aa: CASTPGGSRAYEQYF
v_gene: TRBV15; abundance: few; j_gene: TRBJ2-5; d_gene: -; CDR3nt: TGTGCCAGCAGCCAAGGGGCCGCCACGGAGACCCAGTACTTC; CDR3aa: CASSQGAATETQYF
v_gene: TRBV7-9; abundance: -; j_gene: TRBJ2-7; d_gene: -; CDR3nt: TGTGCCAGCAGCTTAGCTAACGGACTCGAGCAGTACTTC; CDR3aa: CASSLANGLEQYF
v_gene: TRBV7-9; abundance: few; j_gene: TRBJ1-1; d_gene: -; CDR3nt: TGTGCCAGCAGCTTGGCCGGGGCCGAAGGAGCTTTCTTT; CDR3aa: CASSLAGAEGAFF
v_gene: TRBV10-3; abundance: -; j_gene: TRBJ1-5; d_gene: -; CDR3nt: TGTGCGGACATCAGGGATAGCAATCAGCCCCAGCATTTT; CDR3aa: CADIRDSNQPQHF
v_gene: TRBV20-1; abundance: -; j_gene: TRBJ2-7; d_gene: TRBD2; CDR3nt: TGCAGTGCTTCCGGGACTAGGCTCTTTTACGAGCAGTACTTC; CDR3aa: CSASGTRLFYEQYF
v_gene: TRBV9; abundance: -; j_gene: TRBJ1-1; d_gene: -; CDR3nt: TGTGCCAGCAGCGTAGGGACAGAGGACACTGAAGCTTTCTTT; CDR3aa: CASSVGTEDTEAFF
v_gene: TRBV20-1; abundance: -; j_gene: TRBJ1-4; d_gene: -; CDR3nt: TGCAGTGCCACCTGGACCGACGATAATGAAAAACTGTTTTTT; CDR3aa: CSATWTDDNEKLFF
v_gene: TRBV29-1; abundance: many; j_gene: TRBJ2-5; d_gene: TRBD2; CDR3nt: TGCAGCGTTGAACTAGGGACTAGCGGCCAAGAGACCCAGTACTTC; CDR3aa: CSVELGTSGQETQYF
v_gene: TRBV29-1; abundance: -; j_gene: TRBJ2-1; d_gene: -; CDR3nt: TGCAGCGTTGAAATGGGGAATGAGCAGTTCTTC; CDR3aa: CSVEMGNEQFF
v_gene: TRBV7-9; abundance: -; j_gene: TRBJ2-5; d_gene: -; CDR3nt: TGTGCCAGCAGCTTACCCCAACGCGAGACCCAGTACTTC; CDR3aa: CASSLPQRETQYF
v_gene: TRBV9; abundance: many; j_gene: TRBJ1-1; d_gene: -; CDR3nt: TGTGCCAGCAGCGAGTGGGGTATGAACACTGAAGCTTTCTTT; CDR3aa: CASSEWGMNTEAFF
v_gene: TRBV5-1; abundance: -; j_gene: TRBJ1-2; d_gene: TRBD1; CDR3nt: TGCGCCAGCAGCCAAGGGGACAGGGAATCTGGCTACACCTTC; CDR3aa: CASSQGDRESGYTF
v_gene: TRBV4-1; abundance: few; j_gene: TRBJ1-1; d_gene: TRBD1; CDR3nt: TGCGCCAGCAGCCTTTGGACAGGAACTCTGAACACTGAAGCTTTCTTT; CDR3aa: CASSLWTGTLNTEAFF
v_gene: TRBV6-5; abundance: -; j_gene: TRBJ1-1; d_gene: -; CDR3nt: TGTCCCAGCAGCATCCAGGGTGCCGAAGCTTTCTTT; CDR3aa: CPSSIQGAEAFF
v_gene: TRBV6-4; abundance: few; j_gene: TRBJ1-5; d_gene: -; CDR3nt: TGTGCCAGCAGTGAGGCCGGGAAATATAGCAATCAGCCCCAGCATTTT; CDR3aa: CASSEAGKYSNQPQHF
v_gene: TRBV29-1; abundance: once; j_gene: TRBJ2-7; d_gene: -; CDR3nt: TGCAGCGTTGGGGGTCTCCTCACAGATACGCAGTACTTC; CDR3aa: CSVGGLLTDTQYF
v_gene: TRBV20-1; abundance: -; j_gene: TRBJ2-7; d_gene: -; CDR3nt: TGCAGTGCTAGAAGGGGGCAGTACTTC; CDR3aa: CSARRGQYF
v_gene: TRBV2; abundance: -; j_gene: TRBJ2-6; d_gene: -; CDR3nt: TGTGCCAGCCGGGCTTTCTCTCGGGCCTACGTCCTGACTTTC; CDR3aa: CASRAFSRAYVLTF